The source of this TCR beta chain is a study of ipilimumab plus nivolumab after autologous stem cell transplantation. Germline lookup yields CDR1 MNHNY and CDR2 SVGAGI (reference sequence). The CDR3 runs to 11 residues. V lost 6 bases and J lost 7; bases outside the gene matches: 3. Assay used: immunoSEQ multiplex PCR; TCRdb lists only in-frame clones, some missing. The sample includes fewer than 30,000 clones, more than 70% seen only once; the top ten take 5.2%. The chain is built from TRBV6-6 and TRBJ2-7; 7 bases align to TRBD1. The specimen was PBMCs, collected in a trial of ipilimumab plus nivolumab as post-transplant consolidation. The sequence was collected from a male donor with diffuse large B-cell lymphoma. The CDR3: CASRTGEEQYF. The CDR3 nucleotides read TGTGCCAGCAGAACAGGGGAAGAGCAGTACTTC.